This note documents a single TCR beta chain sequence. The data belong to a study of shared clonotypes between healthy human individuals. The assay was immunoSEQ multiplex PCR, and TCRdb's table has in-frame clones only and misses some. Found here are more than 2,000,000 clones, about 92% of them singletons; the top ten hold 0.39%. CDR1 and CDR2 from the germline V gene are SGDLS and YYNGEE. V was shortened by 0 bases and J by 4 bases, with 11 bases between the two germline ends. CDR3 length: 15 amino acids. The sample taken for sequencing was naive CD4+ T cells from PBMCs. Described subset: CD45RA+ positively selected. This TCR was sampled from a man between 18 and 35 years old in good health. Some clones in this sample may be carry-over from other donors' samples. V gene TRBV9 combines with J gene TRBJ1-3; a weak D match, TRBD1 (5 bases). CDR3 nucleotide sequence: TGTGCCAGCAGCGTAGTATCGGGACGGGGAAACACCATATATTTT. This codes for CASSVVSGRGNTIYF.